Below, 24 T cell receptor beta chains from the same sample are listed, as sequenced in a study of graft-versus-host responses after intestinal transplantation. These TCRs are of unknown antigen specificity. Some clones are missing from TCRdb's copy, which holds only in-frame ones; the method was immunoSEQ multiplex PCR. The table has about 130,000 clones, more than 90% seen once. The sequencing used unstimulated CD4+ T cells sorted from spleen or lymph node cells, collected before intestinal transplant. The receptors originated from a human donor who received an intestinal transplant.

The CDR3 is CAWSVASGQPQHF. For the CDR3, the DNA is TGTGCCTGGAGTGTCGCTAGCGGGCAGCCCCAGCATTTT. The genes are TRBV30 and TRBJ1-5; D not certain. The CDR3 sequence is 13 residues long. Looked up from germline, CDR1 is GTSNPN and CDR2 is SVGIG (reference sequence). Trimming left V 0 bases short and J 7 bases short, with 10 bases between.

This clone was picked up one time. The chain links TRBV11-2 to TRBJ1-2, with D perhaps matching TRBD1 (5 bases). CDR3 length: 13 residues. Germline CDR1 and CDR2: SGHAT and FQNNGV. V gave up 5 bases and J gave up 4 bases, with 11 bases separating them. For the CDR3, the DNA is TGTGCCAGCAGCCCCCAGACAGTCTATGGCTACACCTTC. Translating it yields CASSPQTVYGYTF.

The chain links TRBV29-1 to TRBJ2-3; 8 nucleotides agree with TRBD1. Germline CDR1 and CDR2: SQVTM and ANQGSEA. This CDR3 is built from 14 residues. Trimming removed 7 bases from V and 1 base from J; junction bases left unmatched: 7. This CDR3 is CSAGTGGGTDTQYF. The CDR3 DNA sequence: TGCAGCGCTGGGACAGGCGGGGGCACAGATACGCAGTATTTT.

The V and J genes are TRBV4-1 and TRBJ2-7; D unresolved. Trimming pared 3 bases from V and 6 bases from J, leaving 9 bases between. Germline CDR1 reads MGHRA; CDR2 reads YSYEKL. The CDR3 covers 12 residues. CDR3 DNA sequence: TGCGCCAGCAGCCAGAAACGTCGCGAGCAGTACTTC. Protein sequence: CASSQKRREQYF.

The CDR3 spells CASSLRAGGLTDTQYF. The CDR3 DNA is TGTGCCAGCAGCCTCAGAGCGGGGGGACTCACAGATACGCAGTATTTT. This rearrangement joins TRBV9 to TRBJ2-3; the match to TRBD2 covers 9 bases. CDR1 is SGDLS and CDR2 is YYNGEE in the germline V gene. This CDR3 is built from 16 residues. Germline trimming cut 4 bases from V and 2 bases from J; bases unmatched to any gene: 8.

The V gene is TRBV30, the J gene TRBJ1-1, with D unresolved. The germline V gene encodes CDR1 GTSNPN and CDR2 SVGIG (reference sequence). Trimming pared 3 bases from V and 5 bases from J, leaving 16 bases between. The CDR3 is 14 residues long. CDR3 in amino acids: CAWRAARLGTEAFF. The DNA of the CDR3 is TGTGCCTGGAGGGCGGCCCGATTAGGAACTGAAGCTTTCTTT.

This sequence joins TRBV25-1 and TRBJ2-6; possible D gene TRBD1, 6 bases. From germline, CDR1 is MGHDK and CDR2 SYGVNS. This CDR3 has 17 residues. Deletions cut 6 bases from V and 0 bases from J, with 15 bases between. CDR3 loop: CASSPDRALSGANVLTF. DNA of the CDR3: TGTGCCAGCAGCCCGGACAGAGCCCTCTCTGGGGCCAACGTCCTGACTTTC.

V and J are TRBV7-9 and TRBJ2-1, with 12 bases aligning to TRBD2. Per germline, CDR1 SEHNR and CDR2 FQNEAQ (reference sequence). The junction had 6 bases not matched to a gene; V was cut back by 0 bases and J by 9 bases. This CDR3 is built from 16 residues. The CDR3 loop reads CASSLAASGGAGEQFF. As DNA, the CDR3 is TGTGCCAGCAGCTTAGCGGCTAGCGGGGGGGCAGGTGAGCAGTTCTTC.

The chain combines TRBV7-3 with TRBJ2-5; TRBD2 matches at 9 bases. J was trimmed by 5 bases and V by 5 bases; bases with no gene match: 3. This CDR3 is built from 13 residues. The germline V gene has CDR1 SGHTA and CDR2 FQGTGA. The CDR3 bases are TGTGCCAGCAGCATAAGCGGGGGGGAGACCCAGTACTTC. This translates into CASSISGGETQYF.

This clone appeared a single time. The chain has TRBV6-1 and TRBJ1-4, with D unresolved. The CDR3 is made up of 14 amino acids. Trimming took off 1 base at V and 10 bases at J, with 13 bases between the two ends. From germline, CDR1 is MNHNS and CDR2 SASEGT. Here the CDR3 DNA reads TGTGCCAGCAGTGAAGAATATGGTTTAGGAAAACTGTTTTTT. This codes for CASSEEYGLGKLFF.

This rearrangement joins TRBV5-1 to TRBJ2-2; 8 bases map to TRBD1. This CDR3 spans 16 amino acids. Trimming at V came to 0 bases and at J to 1 base, leaving 2 bases not matched to a gene. CDR1 SGHRS and CDR2 YFSETQ come from the germline V gene. The CDR3: CASSLAGTGNTGELFF. Written as DNA, the CDR3 is TGCGCCAGCAGCTTGGCTGGGACAGGGAACACCGGGGAGCTGTTTTTT.

The CDR3 sequence: CASSLSGSSYEQYF. In DNA form, the CDR3 reads TGTGCCAGCAGTTTATCGGGGAGCTCCTACGAGCAGTACTTC. The V and J genes are TRBV27 and TRBJ2-7; tentative D call: TRBD2 (5 bases). With 0 bases removed from V and 0 bases from J, the gap between germline ends came to 6 bases. The CDR3 has 14 amino acids. CDR1 and CDR2 from the germline V gene are MNHEY and SMNVEV (reference sequence).

CDR3 loop: CATRDGSTYGYTF. In nucleotides, the CDR3 is TGTGCCACCCGGGACGGATCGACTTATGGCTACACCTTC. This sequence joins TRBV6-5 and TRBJ1-2, with D perhaps matching TRBD1 (5 bases). Germline V lookup: CDR1 MNHEY, CDR2 SVGAGI. This CDR3 comprises 13 residues. The germline V and J ends were trimmed by 10 bases and 5 bases, with 17 bases remaining between them.

This chain joins TRBV9 and TRBJ2-3; 13 nucleotides line up with TRBD2. Trimming took 2 bases from V and 2 from J; bases not matched to a gene: 2. Germline V CDR1 and CDR2: SGDLS, YYNGEE. The CDR3 consists of 16 residues. For the CDR3, the DNA is TGTGCCAGCAGCGTTGGACTAGCGGGGGTCACAGATACGCAGTATTTT. Its translation: CASSVGLAGVTDTQYF.

This clone was detected once. This chain uses TRBV29-1 with TRBJ1-3; D uncertain. The CDR3 sequence is 13 residues long. Looked up from germline, CDR1 is SQVTM and CDR2 is ANQGSEA. V was pared by 4 bases and J by 4 bases, with 11 bases between. The CDR3 bases are TGCAGCGTTGTGTTCAAATCCGGAAACACCATATATTTT. Residues: CSVVFKSGNTIYF.

The rearrangement uses TRBV5-5 and TRBJ2-7, with TRBD1 as a possible D gene (5 bases). The V gene's germline CDR1 is SGHKS and CDR2 YYEKEE (reference sequence). The CDR3 spans 14 residues. V dropped 4 bases and J dropped 3 bases, with 14 bases sitting between them. DNA of the CDR3: TGTGCCAGCAGCCGACGGTTGGACATCTACGAGCAGTACTTC. It is translated as CASSRRLDIYEQYF.

Only one count was recorded for this clone. The chain carries TRBV5-4 and TRBJ1-1, with D perhaps TRBD1 (5 bases). Trimming left V 2 bases short and J 1 base short, with 12 bases between. The CDR3 is 15 amino acids. CDR1 and CDR2 (germline): SGHNT, YYREEE (reference sequence). CDR3 coding DNA: TGTGCCAGCAGCTTCCAGGGTTCAAGGAACACTGAAGCTTTCTTT. It specifies CASSFQGSRNTEAFF.

The chain recombines TRBV21-1 with TRBJ2-3; the table names TRBD1, a call not compared with the DNA. TRBV21-1 is reported as a pseudogene. This CDR3 has 14 residues. CDR3 DNA sequence: TGTGCCAGCAGCAAGTGTGGGGGCAGGGATACGCAGTATTTT. Translated, it gives CASSKCGGRDTQYF.

The chain uses TRBV10-3 and TRBJ1-5; D gene ambiguous. V lost 7 bases and J 0 bases, leaving 7 bases between the germline ends. This CDR3 region has 13 residues. Germline V lookup: CDR1 ENHRY, CDR2 SYGVKD. In DNA form, the CDR3 reads TGTGCCATCAACCAGGATAGCAATCAGCCCCAGCATTTT. It codes for CAINQDSNQPQHF.

This clone was detected only once. The chain couples TRBV15 to TRBJ2-7, with a tentative D call TRBD1 (5 bases). In germline, CDR1 is LNHNV, CDR2 YYDKDF (reference sequence). There are 14 residues in the CDR3. V was clipped by 3 bases and J by 0 bases, with 9 bases between them. CDR3 loop: CATSRTRDSYEQYF. CDR3 sequence (DNA): TGTGCCACCAGCAGGACCAGGGACTCCTACGAGCAGTACTTC. The full variable domain, its missing parts supplied by reference TRBV15 and TRBJ2-7, is DAMVIQNPRYQVTQFGKPVTLSCSQTLNHNVMYWYQQKSSQAPKLLFHYYDKDFNNEADTPDNFQSRRPNTSFCFLDIRSPGLGDTAMYLCATSRTRDSYEQYFGPGTRLTVT.

This clone was recorded only once. This chain uses TRBV6-1 with TRBJ2-5, with TRBD2 as a possible D gene (6 bases). CDR3 length: 12 amino acids. Trimming took off 11 bases at V and 5 bases at J, with 15 bases between the two ends. The germline V gene encodes CDR1 MNHNS and CDR2 SASEGT. The CDR3, as DNA: TGTGCCGCATGGAGGGCCTCTGAGACCCAGTACTTC. Translating gives CAAWRASETQYF.

The chain uses TRBV5-4 and TRBJ2-7; tentatively, D is TRBD1 (6 bases). V was pared by 4 bases and J by 9 bases, with 17 bases between. The CDR3 totals 13 residues. CDR1 and CDR2 (germline): SGHNT, YYREEE (reference sequence). DNA of the CDR3: TGTGCCAGCAGCCCCGGACAGACTGGGGCGCAGTACTTC. Its protein is CASSPGQTGAQYF.

J is TRBJ2-7 and V is TRBV5-6; 7 bases are shared with TRBD2. V shed 4 bases, J shed 3 bases, and the junction held 7 bases outside the gene matches. The germline V gene has CDR1 SGHDT and CDR2 YYEEEE. The CDR3 consists of 14 residues. In nucleotides, the CDR3 is TGTGCCAGCAGCGGAGCGGGGTTCGGCTACGAGCAGTACTTC. Its translation is CASSGAGFGYEQYF.

The chain carries TRBV6-1 and TRBJ2-7, with 7 bases identical to TRBD2. Trimming cost V 11 bases and J 2 bases; bases outside gene matches: 6. CDR3 size: 12 residues. The germline CDR1 and CDR2 sequences are MNHNS and SASEGT. In DNA, the CDR3 is TGTGCCGGGGGGGAGCCTCCCTACGAGCAGTACTTC. Amino acid sequence: CAGGEPPYEQYF.